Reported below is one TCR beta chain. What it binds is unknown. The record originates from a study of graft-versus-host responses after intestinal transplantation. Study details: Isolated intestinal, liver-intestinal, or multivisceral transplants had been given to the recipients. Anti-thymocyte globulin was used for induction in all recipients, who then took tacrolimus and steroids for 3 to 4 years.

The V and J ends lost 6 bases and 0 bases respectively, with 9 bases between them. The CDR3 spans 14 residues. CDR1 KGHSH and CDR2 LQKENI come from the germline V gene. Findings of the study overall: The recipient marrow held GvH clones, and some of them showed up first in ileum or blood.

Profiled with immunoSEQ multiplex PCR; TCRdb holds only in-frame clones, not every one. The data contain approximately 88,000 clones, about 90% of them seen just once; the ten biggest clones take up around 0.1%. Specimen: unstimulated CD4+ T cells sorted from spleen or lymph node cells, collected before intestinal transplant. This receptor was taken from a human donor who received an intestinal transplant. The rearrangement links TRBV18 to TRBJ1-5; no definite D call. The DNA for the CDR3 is TGTGCCAGCTCCACTATATATAGCAATCAGCCCCAGCATTTT. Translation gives CASSTIYSNQPQHF.